A single sample gave rise to the 15 T cell receptor beta chains below, sequenced in a study of spatial heterogeneity in lung cancer. Study-wide points: Mutation counts in tumors were tracked by counts of expanded intratumoral alpha and beta TCRs.

Their specific antigens are unknown. MiXCR, run by TCRdb on the 5' RACE reads, gives a single entry per CDR3 protein. There are over 15,000 distinct CDR3 sequences in the sample; more than 9% occur only once, and about 20% lies in the top ten. Time point reported: sample taken at primary tumor resection. Sample: lung tumor tissue, taken at surgery. The receptor source for this set is a female donor with early-stage non-small cell lung cancer.

On this clonotype: This beta chain is a stray sequence in a library constructed for alpha chains; its clone size is not meaningful. The V and J genes are TRBV5-5 and TRBJ2-6; a weak D match, TRBD1 (6 bases). The V and J ends lost 4 bases and 0 bases respectively, with 11 bases between them. CDR3 size: 16 residues. Germline V lookup: CDR1 SGHKS, CDR2 YYEKEE (reference sequence). The CDR3 nucleotides are TGTGCCAGCAGCAGGGGACAACTCTCTGGGGCCAACGTCCTGACTTTC. It codes for CASSRGQLSGANVLTF.

A word on this clonotype: This beta chain slipped into a library made for alpha chains as a stray read, so its size is not meaningful. The rearrangement joins TRBV5-4 to TRBJ1-1; 7 bases agree with TRBD1. V gave up 10 bases and J gave up 4 bases; unmatched junction bases: 19. Germline-derived CDR1 and CDR2 are SGHNT and YYREEE (reference sequence). The CDR3 contains 16 residues. For the CDR3, the DNA is TGTGCCTCGACCCAACGGGCGACAGGGCTGGGCACTGAAGCTTTCTTT. Translating gives CASTQRATGLGTEAFF. Drawing the rest from reference TRBV5-4 and TRBJ1-1, the complete variable domain is ETGVTQSPTHLIKTRGQQVTLRCSSQSGHNTVSWYQQALGQGPQFIFQYYREEENGRGNFPPRFSGLQFPNYSSELNVNALELDDSALYLCASTQRATGLGTEAFFGQGTRLTVV.

This clonotype was counted many times. The library was designed around alpha chains, so this beta chain is a stray read whose abundance carries little weight. The rearrangement uses TRBV27 and TRBJ2-6, with D unclear. Trimming removed 4 bases from V and 0 bases from J, with 7 bases in between. Germline V gives CDR1 MNHEY, CDR2 SMNVEV (reference sequence). The CDR3 totals 15 residues. The chain's CDR3 is CASSSHSSGANVLTF. CDR3 coding DNA: TGTGCCAGCAGTTCACACTCCTCTGGGGCCAACGTCCTGACTTTC.

Remarks on this clonotype: This beta chain appears as a stray read in a library generated for alpha chains; its size is not informative. The chain joins TRBV20-1 to TRBJ2-3, with 13 bases fitting TRBD2. Per the germline V gene, CDR1 is DFQATT and CDR2 is SNEGSKA (reference sequence). There are 14 residues in the CDR3. V lost 6 bases to trimming and J lost 5 bases; unmatched junction nucleotides: 5. The CDR3 here is CSARLAGGLDTQYF. CDR3 in DNA: TGCAGTGCAAGACTAGCGGGGGGTTTAGATACGCAGTATTTT.

Comment on this clonotype: This beta chain is an unintended read in a library built for alpha chains; its size means little. The chain employs TRBV9 and TRBJ2-3, with 8 bases that match TRBD2. The V gene's germline CDR1 is SGDLS and CDR2 YYNGEE. Trimming removed 1 base from V and 1 base from J; junction bases left unmatched: 2. CDR3 size: 15 residues. The CDR3 loop reads CASSVFGGGTDTQYF. In nucleotides, the CDR3 is TGTGCCAGCAGCGTATTCGGGGGGGGCACAGATACGCAGTATTTT.

In this sample, this clonotype is medium-sized. A library prepared for alpha chains yielded this beta chain as an off-target read; its size is of little meaning. The chain combines TRBV7-9 with TRBJ2-3; D remains unclear. The CDR3 extends over 12 amino acids. V was cut by 1 base and J by 5 bases, with 4 bases left in between. The germline V gene has CDR1 SEHNR and CDR2 FQNEAQ (reference sequence). The CDR3: CASSLDRDTQYF. The CDR3 DNA follows: TGTGCCAGCAGCTTAGACAGAGATACGCAGTATTTT. Drawing the rest from reference TRBV7-9 and TRBJ2-3, the complete variable domain is DTGVSQNPRHKITKRGQNVTFRCDPISEHNRLYWYRQTLGQGPEFLTYFQNEAQLEKSRLLSDRFSAERPKGSFSTLEIQRTEQGDSAMYLCASSLDRDTQYFGPGTRLTVL.

This clonotype was counted many times. This beta chain came through as a stray read in a library set up for alpha chains, and its size says little. The V call is TRBV28, the J call TRBJ2-3; TRBD2 matches at 8 bases. J lost 4 bases, V lost 5 bases, and 8 bases had no gene match. The CDR3 consists of 15 residues. The germline CDR1 and CDR2 sequences are MDHEN and SYDVKM. This CDR3 reads CASSPIAGKADTQYF. CDR3 nucleotide sequence: TGTGCCAGCAGTCCCATAGCGGGGAAGGCAGATACGCAGTATTTT.

This clonotype was counted a few times. The library was built for alpha chains, so this beta chain is an off-target read and its size means little. Written as DNA, the CDR3 is TGTGCCAGCAGTCAACTTCCTGGGACGGATAGCAATCAGCCCCAGCATTTT. It encodes CASSQLPGTDSNQPQHF. The rearrangement uses TRBV6-5 and TRBJ1-5; TRBD1 is a possible D gene (5 bases). Trimming left V 5 bases short and J 0 bases short, with 17 bases between. The CDR3 consists of 17 residues. CDR1 MNHEY and CDR2 SVGAGI come from the germline V gene.

As for this clonotype: This beta chain came through as a stray read in a library set up for alpha chains, and its size says little. The CDR3 sequence is CASSLIGGHTGELFF. The CDR3 region has the DNA TGTGCCAGCAGTTTAATTGGAGGGCACACCGGGGAGCTGTTTTTT. The V gene is TRBV12-3 or TRBV12-4, the J gene TRBJ2-2; D might be TRBD2 (6 bases). The V and J ends lost 2 bases and 3 bases respectively, with 10 bases between them. The CDR3 contains 15 residues.

As to this clonotype: Being off target in a library aimed at alpha chains, this beta chain has a size of little meaning. The rearrangement joins TRBV5-1 to TRBJ1-2, with D unresolved. Per germline, CDR1 SGHRS and CDR2 YFSETQ. The germline V and J ends were trimmed by 4 bases and 2 bases, with 18 bases remaining between them. CDR3 length equals 16 residues. CDR3 nucleotide sequence: TGCGCCAGCAGCCAGCTGGACCTTAGGAGAAACTATGGCTACACCTTC. It is translated as CASSQLDLRRNYGYTF.

This clonotype has a count of ten or more. Since the library was made to target alpha chains, this beta chain is a stray read and its abundance is not meaningful. The chain couples TRBV4-3 to TRBJ2-5; a weak D match, TRBD2 (6 bases). The CDR3 has 15 residues. The ends were cut back, 0 bases at V and 1 base at J, with 9 bases in the middle. From germline, CDR1 is LGHNA and CDR2 YSLEER. Here the CDR3 DNA reads TGCGCCAGCAGCCAAGAGGGACTCGTCCAAGAGACCCAGTACTTC. Its protein is CASSQEGLVQETQYF.

This clonotype was counted many times. With the library built for alpha chains, this beta chain is off target and its frequency is not meaningful. V usage is TRBV9 and J usage is TRBJ2-1; D perhaps matches TRBD1 (6 bases). There are 15 residues in the CDR3. Germline V gene sequence: CDR1 SGDLS, CDR2 YYNGEE. Trimming cost V 2 bases and J 3 bases, with 12 bases left between them. This CDR3 is CASSVTGHLYNEQFF. The DNA for the CDR3 is TGTGCCAGCAGCGTCACAGGGCACCTCTACAATGAGCAGTTCTTC.

By proportion, this clonotype is medium-sized. Since it is a stray read in a library aimed at alpha chains, this beta chain has a size that is not meaningful. The gene calls are TRBV3-1 and TRBJ2-7; D possibly corresponds to TRBD1 (5 bases). Germline-derived CDR1 and CDR2 are LGHDT and YNNKEL (reference sequence). The length of the CDR3 is 15 residues. Deletions cut 1 base from V and 2 bases from J, with 12 bases between. Written as DNA, the CDR3 is TGTGCCAGCAGCCAAGGGGGCGCGGTAACCTACGAGCAGTACTTC. It is translated as CASSQGGAVTYEQYF.

By share, this clonotype ranks as large. A library made for alpha chains picked up this beta chain off target, so its size means little. The chain joins TRBV20-1 to TRBJ1-5; 7 bases are a match to TRBD1. The V gene's germline CDR1 is DFQATT and CDR2 SNEGSKA (reference sequence). The CDR3 loop spans 15 amino acids. V dropped 1 base and J dropped 2; count of bases not matched to a gene: 5. CDR3 residues: CSARGAGGGNQPQHF. In DNA, the CDR3 is TGCAGTGCTAGAGGAGCAGGGGGTGGCAATCAGCCCCAGCATTTT.

Comments on this clonotype: Because this beta chain is a stray read in a library intended to capture alpha chains, its abundance should not be given much weight. The chain uses TRBV12-3 or TRBV12-4 and TRBJ1-6; no clear D gene. The CDR3 has 14 residues. V lost 1 base and J 7 bases, leaving 8 bases between the germline ends. CDR3 coding DNA: TGTGCCAGCAGTTTAGGGACCCCAAATTCACCCCTCCACTTT. The encoded protein is CASSLGTPNSPLHF.